Listed below are T cell receptor beta chains from one sample, sequenced in a study of blood T cell repertoires in COVID-19. Generated by immunoSEQ multiplex PCR, the TCRdb table keeps only in-frame clones and is missing some. The sample records some 250,000 clones, approximately 83% being singletons. Sequencing input: PBMCs or T cells enriched from blood (not recorded which). The receptors were gathered from a woman between 45 and 60 years old who had recovered from COVID-19. Both conserved end residues are part of each CDR3. A D gene is named only where the DNA matches it firmly. For some rows the clone size is stated as once, few or many, or as a class when expanded; others skip it.

V gene	J gene	D gene	clone size	CDR3 DNA	CDR3 protein
TRBV7-6	TRBJ1-1	NA	NA	TGTGCCAGCCAAGATCCGGGACTTACTGAAGCTTTCTTT	CASQDPGLTEAFF
TRBV24-1	TRBJ2-1	TRBD2	NA	TGTGCCACCAGTGAGCTAGCGGGATACAATGAGCAGTTCTTC	CATSELAGYNEQFF
TRBV3-1/TRBV3-2	TRBJ2-2	NA	NA	TGTGCCAGCAGCCGAGTCGGAGGGGCGCGCACCGGGGAGCTGTTTTTT	CASSRVGGARTGELFF
TRBV28	TRBJ2-2	TRBD1	once	TGTGCCAGCAGCTTACTCGGACAGGGAGACACCGGGGAGCTGTTTTTT	CASSLLGQGDTGELFF
TRBV19	TRBJ2-2	TRBD2	NA	TGTGCCAGTATTGGACTAGCTGCCGGGGAGCTGTTTTTT	CASIGLAAGELFF
TRBV7-9	TRBJ2-6	TRBD1	NA	TGTGCCTCCCGACAGGGGTTCTCTGGGGCCAACGTCCTGACTTTC	CASRQGFSGANVLTF
TRBV5-5	TRBJ2-7	NA	NA	TGTGCCAGCAGCTTGACAGGGTACGAGCAGTACTTC	CASSLTGYEQYF
TRBV12-3/TRBV12-4	TRBJ1-5	TRBD1	NA	TGTGCCAGCAGTACCGGACAGGGCAACCAGCATTTT	CASSTGQGNQHF
TRBV3-1/TRBV3-2	TRBJ2-7	NA	NA	TGTGCCAGCAGCCTCGAAGGGGTCGACTACGAGCAGTACTTC	CASSLEGVDYEQYF
TRBV9	TRBJ2-1	NA	NA	TGTGCCAGCAGCGTAGCGAGCGGAAACCTCAGGGAGCAGTTCTTC	CASSVASGNLREQFF
TRBV24-1	TRBJ1-2	TRBD1	NA	TGTGCCACCACCGACGGACAGGGGGCGAGTGGCTACACCTTC	CATTDGQGASGYTF
TRBV30	TRBJ1-3	NA	NA	TGTGCCTGGACTTACAGGAGTACCATCTCTGGAAACACCATATATTTT	CAWTYRSTISGNTIYF
TRBV10-3	TRBJ1-4	NA	few	TGTGCCATCAGTGAGGTCCGGGATGAAAAACTGTTTTTT	CAISEVRDEKLFF
TRBV6-1	TRBJ2-3	NA	NA	TGTGCCAGCAGTGAATTCTTCCGAGGAAACACAGATACGCAGTATTTT	CASSEFFRGNTDTQYF
TRBV21-1	TRBJ1-1	NA	NA	TGTGCCAGCAGCAAAGAGTGGGACACGGTGACGAACACTGAAGCTTTCTTT	CASSKEWDTVTNTEAFF
TRBV15	TRBJ2-7	TRBD2	NA	TGTGCCACCAGCAGAGGAGAACTAGCGGGAGCCTACGAGCAGTACTTC	CATSRGELAGAYEQYF
TRBV6-1	TRBJ1-2	NA	NA	TGTGCCAGCAGTGAAGGGAGCGGCTTGAGCTATGGCTACACCTTC	CASSEGSGLSYGYTF
TRBV27	TRBJ2-1	TRBD2	NA	TGTGCCAGCAGTCTACGACTAGCGGGAAAAATTAACAATGAGCAGTTCTTC	CASSLRLAGKINNEQFF
TRBV5-1	TRBJ2-3	NA	NA	TGCGCCAGCAGCTTGGTTCTGGGCGGCACAGATACGCAGTATTTT	CASSLVLGGTDTQYF
TRBV7-9	TRBJ1-1	TRBD1	NA	TGTGCCAGCAGCCTTACTACAGGGGGTTTTAGCGCTGAAGCTTTCTTT	CASSLTTGGFSAEAFF
TRBV27	TRBJ2-1	NA	few	TGTGCCAGCAGTTTAATGCGGGTGGGCAATGAGCAGTTCTTC	CASSLMRVGNEQFF
TRBV28	TRBJ1-5	NA	many	TGTGCCAGCAGCGAGGTTGGGGGGGGATATAGCAATCAGCCCCAGCATTTT	CASSEVGGGYSNQPQHF
TRBV24-1	TRBJ2-7	TRBD1	NA	TGTGCCACCAGGAGGACAGGGGAACGACCCTACGAGCAGTACTTC	CATRRTGERPYEQYF
TRBV2	TRBJ2-5	TRBD2	NA	TGTGCCAGCAGTCTCCGGACTAGCGGGAGGAAGACCCAGTACTTC	CASSLRTSGRKTQYF